This entry features one TCR beta chain sequence. The antigen is unknown. Since a much larger clone is just one base distant, this may be a read error. The sample belongs to a study of T cells in Graves' hyperthyroidism and ophthalmopathy. The CDR3 extends over 13 amino acids. V gave up 3 bases and J gave up 10 bases; unmatched junction bases: 7. Germline V gene sequence: CDR1 SGDLS, CDR2 YYNGEE. It was RNA transcripts that yielded the amplified TCR beta CDR3 regions. The HTBI primer set was used in a first-round RT-PCR of the TCR CDR3. One entry per CDR3 protein results from TCRdb running MiXCR on the multiplex PCR reads. The table includes 400,000 to 600,000 distinct CDR3 sequences, about 16% detected once. Study-level results: Blood shared most expanded thyroid clonotypes above 0.001. By a 13 V-J model, ophthalmopathy was set apart from stable hyperthyroidism.

The origin of this receptor is a woman aged 30 to 39 with Graves' ophthalmopathy. The gene calls are TRBV9 and TRBJ2-1, with TRBD1 matching over 7 bases. Source material: blood. The chain's CDR3 is CASSGTGAEEQFF. The CDR3 DNA is TGTGCCAGCAGCGGAACAGGGGCGGAGGAGCAGTTCTTC.